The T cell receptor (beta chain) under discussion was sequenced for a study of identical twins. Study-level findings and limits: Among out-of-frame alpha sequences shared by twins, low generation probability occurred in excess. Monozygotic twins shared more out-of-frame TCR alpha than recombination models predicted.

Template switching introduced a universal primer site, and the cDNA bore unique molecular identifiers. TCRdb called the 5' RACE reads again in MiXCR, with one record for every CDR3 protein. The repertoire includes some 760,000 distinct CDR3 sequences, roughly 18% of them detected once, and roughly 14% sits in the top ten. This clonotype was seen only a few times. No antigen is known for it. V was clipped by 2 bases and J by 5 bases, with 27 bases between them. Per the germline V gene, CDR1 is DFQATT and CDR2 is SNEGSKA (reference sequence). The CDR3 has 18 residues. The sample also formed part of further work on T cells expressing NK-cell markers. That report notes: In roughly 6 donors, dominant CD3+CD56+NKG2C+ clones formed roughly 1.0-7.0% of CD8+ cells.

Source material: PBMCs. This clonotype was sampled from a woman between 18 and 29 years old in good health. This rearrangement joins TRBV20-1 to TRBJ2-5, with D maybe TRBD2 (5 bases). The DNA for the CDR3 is TGCAGTGCTAGAATTATTCGGCCGGACTCCCCGAGCGCTGAGACCCAGTACTTC. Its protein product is CSARIIRPDSPSAETQYF.